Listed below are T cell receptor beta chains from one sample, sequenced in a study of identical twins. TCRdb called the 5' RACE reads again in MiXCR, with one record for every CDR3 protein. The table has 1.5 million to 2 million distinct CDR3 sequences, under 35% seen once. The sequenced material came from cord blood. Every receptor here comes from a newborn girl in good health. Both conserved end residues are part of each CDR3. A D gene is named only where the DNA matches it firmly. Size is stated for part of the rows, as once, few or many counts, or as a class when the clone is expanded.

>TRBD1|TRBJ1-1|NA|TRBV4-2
CASSQGLQGATFF
TGTGCCAGCAGCCAAGGACTACAGGGGGCGACTTTCTTT
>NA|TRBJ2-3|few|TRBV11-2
CASTPFRVPPDTQYF
TGTGCCAGCACCCCTTTTAGGGTCCCTCCAGATACGCAGTATTTT
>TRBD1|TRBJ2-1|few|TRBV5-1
CASSFETGGYNEQFF
TGCGCCAGCAGCTTTGAGACAGGGGGCTACAATGAGCAGTTCTTC
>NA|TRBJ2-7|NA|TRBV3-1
CASSRGENEQYF
TGTGCCAGCAGCAGAGGGGAGAACGAGCAGTACTTC
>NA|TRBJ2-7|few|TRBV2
CASSEVVWGAGSYEQYF
TGTGCCAGCAGTGAAGTTGTGTGGGGGGCCGGCTCCTACGAGCAGTACTTC
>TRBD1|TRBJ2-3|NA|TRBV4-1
CASHGTGITDTQYF
TGCGCCAGCCACGGGACAGGGATCACAGATACGCAGTATTTT
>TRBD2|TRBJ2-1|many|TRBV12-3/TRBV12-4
CGSGSEYNEQFF
TGTGGTAGCGGGAGCGAGTACAATGAGCAGTTCTTC
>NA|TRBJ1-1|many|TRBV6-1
CASSRTANTEAFF
TGTGCCAGCAGCCGGACAGCTAACACTGAAGCTTTCTTT
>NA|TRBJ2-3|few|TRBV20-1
CSAAGLWDTDTQYF
TGCAGTGCCGCGGGGCTGTGGGACACAGATACGCAGTATTTT
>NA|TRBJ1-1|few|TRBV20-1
CSARRRANTEAFF
TGCAGTGCTAGGCGGCGCGCGAACACTGAAGCTTTCTTT
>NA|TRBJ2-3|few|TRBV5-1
CASSYRANSPTDTQYF
TGCGCCAGCAGCTACCGGGCCAACAGCCCCACAGATACGCAGTATTTT
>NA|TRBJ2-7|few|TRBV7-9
CASSLVPEGLYEQYF
TGTGCCAGCAGCTTAGTGCCGGAGGGCCTTTACGAGCAGTACTTC
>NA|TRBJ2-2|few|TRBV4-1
CASSPLAGKNTGELFF
TGCGCCAGCAGCCCCCTAGCAGGGAAAAACACCGGGGAGCTGTTTTTT
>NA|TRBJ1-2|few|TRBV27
CASGSRSRGDYGYTF
TGTGCCAGCGGTTCCCGATCCCGCGGGGACTATGGCTACACCTTC
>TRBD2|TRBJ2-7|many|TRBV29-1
CSFRAGESYEQYF
TGCAGCTTTAGAGCGGGAGAGTCCTACGAGCAGTACTTC
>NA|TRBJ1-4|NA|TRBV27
CASSLSKVNEKLFF
TGTGCCAGCAGTTTATCGAAGGTGAATGAAAAACTGTTTTTT
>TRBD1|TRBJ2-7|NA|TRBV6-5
CASRLDRAWEQYF
TGTGCCAGCAGACTCGACAGGGCCTGGGAGCAGTACTTC
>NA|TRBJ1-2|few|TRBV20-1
CSAPSQDSYDYTF
TGCAGTGCTCCGAGTCAGGACAGCTATGACTACACCTTC
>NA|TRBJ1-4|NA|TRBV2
CASSDFGQSNEKLFF
TGTGCCAGCAGTGATTTTGGACAGAGTAATGAAAAACTGTTTTTT
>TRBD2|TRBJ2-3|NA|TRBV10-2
CATLAGVRDTQYF
TGCGCCACACTAGCGGGAGTACGGGATACGCAGTATTTT
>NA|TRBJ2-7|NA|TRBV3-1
CASGRVGEQYF
TGTGCCAGCGGCAGGGTGGGCGAGCAGTACTTC
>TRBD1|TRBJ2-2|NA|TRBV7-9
CASSLVWTGNTGELFF
TGTGCCAGCAGCTTAGTTTGGACAGGGAACACCGGGGAGCTGTTTTTT
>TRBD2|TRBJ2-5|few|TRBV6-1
CASSDRTSALGTQYF
TGTGCCAGCAGTGATCGGACTAGCGCTCTTGGGACCCAGTACTTC
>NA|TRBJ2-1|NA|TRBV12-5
CASGFIPLTSSPLRNEQFF
TGTGCTAGTGGTTTTATCCCCCTAACTAGCTCCCCTCTCAGAAATGAGCAGTTCTTC
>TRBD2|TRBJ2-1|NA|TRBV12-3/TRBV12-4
CASSLGGLAYEQFF
TGTGCCAGCAGTTTAGGGGGACTAGCGTATGAGCAGTTCTTC
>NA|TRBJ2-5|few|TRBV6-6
CASSSDRIQETQYF
TGTGCCAGCAGCTCCGACAGGATTCAAGAGACCCAGTACTTC
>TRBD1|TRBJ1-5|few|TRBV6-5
CASSYDRGTLQPQHF
TGTGCCAGCAGTTACGACAGGGGTACTCTCCAGCCCCAGCATTTT
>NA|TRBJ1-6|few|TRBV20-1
CSARGGINSPLHF
TGCAGTGCTAGAGGCGGAATCAATTCACCCCTCCACTTT
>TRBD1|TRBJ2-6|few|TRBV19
CASSTGTGPKLTF
TGTGCCAGTAGTACCGGGACAGGCCCCAAACTGACTTTC
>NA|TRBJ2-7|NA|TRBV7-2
CASSLVPQLYEQYF
TGTGCCAGCAGCTTAGTCCCTCAATTATACGAGCAGTACTTC
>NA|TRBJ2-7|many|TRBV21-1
CASSNPRGGLTYEQYF
TGTGCCAGCAGCAACCCTAGGGGGGGGCTTACCTACGAGCAGTACTTC
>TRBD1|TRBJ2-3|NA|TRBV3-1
CASRRGQGLTDTQYF
TGTGCCAGCAGGAGAGGACAGGGACTCACAGATACGCAGTATTTT
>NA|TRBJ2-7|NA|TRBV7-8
CASSPRHNEQYF
TGTGCCAGCAGCCCTCGCCACAATGAGCAGTACTTC
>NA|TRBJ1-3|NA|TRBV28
CASSPPPGRRNTIYF
TGTGCCAGCAGTCCCCCGCCGGGGCGCAGAAACACCATATATTTT
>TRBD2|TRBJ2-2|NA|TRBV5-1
CASSIGPAGEAGELFF
TGCGCCAGCAGCATTGGACCAGCGGGAGAAGCCGGGGAGCTGTTTTTT
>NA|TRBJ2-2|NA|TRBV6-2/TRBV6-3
CASSAMGGGPNTGELFF
TGTGCCAGCAGTGCGATGGGAGGGGGCCCGAACACCGGGGAGCTGTTTTTT
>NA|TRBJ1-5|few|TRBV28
CASSLQGIRVRSNQPQHF
TGTGCCAGCAGTCTGCAGGGCATACGGGTACGGAGCAATCAGCCCCAGCATTTT
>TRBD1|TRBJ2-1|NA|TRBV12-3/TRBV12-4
CASSSPRTGNEQFF
TGTGCCAGCAGTTCCCCCAGGACAGGGAATGAGCAGTTCTTC
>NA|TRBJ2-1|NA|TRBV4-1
CASSQENSYNERFF
TGCGCCAGCAGCCAAGAAAACTCCTACAATGAGCGGTTCTTC
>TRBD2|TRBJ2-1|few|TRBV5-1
CASSLETSGRAHHEQFF
TGCGCCAGCAGCTTGGAAACTAGCGGGAGGGCCCATCATGAGCAGTTCTTC
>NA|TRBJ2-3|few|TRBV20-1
CSANRRTDTQYF
TGCAGTGCTAATAGGCGGACAGATACGCAGTATTTT
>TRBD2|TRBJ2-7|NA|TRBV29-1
CSVGRLAGAGGEQYF
TGCAGCGTCGGACGACTAGCGGGAGCCGGGGGCGAGCAGTACTTC
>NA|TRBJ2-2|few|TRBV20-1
CSASRGTGELFF
TGCAGTGCTTCGAGGGGTACCGGGGAGCTGTTTTTT
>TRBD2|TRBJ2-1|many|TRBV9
CASSVRSSGGYNEQFF
TGTGCCAGCAGCGTACGTTCTAGCGGGGGGTACAATGAGCAGTTCTTC
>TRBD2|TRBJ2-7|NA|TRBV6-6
CASSRLAGGFHEQYF
TGTGCCAGCAGCAGGCTAGCGGGGGGATTCCACGAGCAGTACTTC
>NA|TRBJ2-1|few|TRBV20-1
CSADRGDEQFF
TGCAGTGCCGATCGCGGCGATGAGCAGTTCTTC
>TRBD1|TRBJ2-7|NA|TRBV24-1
CATSLRDRGNNEQYF
TGTGCCACCAGTCTCCGGGACAGGGGTAATAATGAGCAGTACTTC
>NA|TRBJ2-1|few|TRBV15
CATSRSRGPNEQFF
TGTGCCACCAGCAGAAGTAGGGGCCCCAATGAGCAGTTCTTC
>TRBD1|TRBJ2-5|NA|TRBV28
CVRESGQGLQETQYF
TGTGTCAGAGAGAGCGGACAGGGGCTTCAAGAGACCCAGTACTTC
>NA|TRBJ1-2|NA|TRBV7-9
CASSPWISAYGYTF
TGTGCCAGCAGCCCGTGGATTTCGGCCTATGGCTACACCTTC
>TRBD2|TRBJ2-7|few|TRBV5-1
CASSSAIGTSVSYEQYF
TGCGCCAGCAGCTCGGCGATCGGGACTAGCGTCTCCTACGAGCAGTACTTC
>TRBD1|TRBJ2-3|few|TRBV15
CATSRGQGSTDTQYF
TGTGCCACCAGCAGGGGACAGGGTAGCACAGATACGCAGTATTTT
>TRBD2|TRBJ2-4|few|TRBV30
CAWRAGGKNIQYF
TGTGCCTGGAGAGCGGGGGGCAAAAACATTCAGTACTTC
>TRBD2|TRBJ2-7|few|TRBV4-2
CASSKGTSGRAGGDEQYF
TGTGCCAGCAGCAAAGGGACTAGCGGGAGGGCGGGGGGAGACGAGCAGTACTTC
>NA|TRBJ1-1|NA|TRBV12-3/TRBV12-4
CASSRDTWNTEAFF
TGTGCCAGCAGTCGGGACACTTGGAACACTGAAGCTTTCTTT
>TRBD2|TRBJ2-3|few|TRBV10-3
CAISDPGTSGETQYF
TGTGCCATCAGTGACCCCGGGACTAGCGGGGAAACGCAGTATTTT
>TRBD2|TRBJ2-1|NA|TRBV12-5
CASGLGGLAGGDNEQFF
TGTGCTAGTGGTTTGGGTGGACTAGCGGGGGGCGACAATGAGCAGTTCTTC